The 23 T cell receptor beta chains presented below share a single source sample, sequenced in a study of cytomegalovirus exposure and HLA in healthy donors. With 60 Vbeta and 13 Jbeta primers, the PCR was carried out. Profiled with immunoSEQ multiplex PCR; TCRdb holds only in-frame clones, not every one. The repertoire holds roughly 93,000 clones, under 80% seen once, with under 2% in the top ten. Sequencing was performed on PBMCs. These TCRs come from a male donor in good health and CMV-seronegative.

The chain joins TRBV19 to TRBJ2-5; D is possibly TRBD1 (5 bases). CDR1 and CDR2 (germline): LNHDA, SQIVND (reference sequence). V was shortened by 0 bases and J by 5 bases, with 10 bases between the two germline ends. CDR3 length equals 14 residues. CDR3 bases: TGTGCCAGTAGTATAGATGAAGGGGCGGAGACCCAGTACTTC. Amino acid sequence: CASSIDEGAETQYF.

This clone was seen once. The chain employs TRBV5-1 and TRBJ2-7; TRBD1 is a possible D gene (5 bases). This CDR3 is 14 amino acids long. The germline gives CDR1 SGHRS, CDR2 YFSETQ. The V gene lost 4 bases and the J gene lost 3 bases, with 14 bases spanning the gap. The DNA of the CDR3 is TGCGCCAGCAGCGGCACAGGTTCCCACTACGAGCAGTACTTC. Its translation is CASSGTGSHYEQYF.

The rearrangement uses TRBV7-2 and TRBJ1-1, with TRBD1 as a possible D gene (5 bases). V lost 5 bases and J 6 bases, leaving 16 bases between the germline ends. The CDR3 sequence is 14 residues long. Looked up from germline, CDR1 is SGHTA and CDR2 is FQGNSA. The CDR3 reads CASSNQRGKSEAFF. CDR3 DNA: TGTGCCAGCAGCAACCAACGGGGGAAATCTGAAGCTTTCTTT.

CDR3 sequence (DNA): TGCGCCAGCAGCCAAGATTGGGCGGGAGGGCCGTGGGAGCAGTACTTC. It yields the protein CASSQDWAGGPWEQYF. V usage is TRBV4-3 and J usage is TRBJ2-7, with 9 nucleotides matching TRBD2. CDR3 length equals 16 residues. CDR1 LGHNA and CDR2 YSLEER come from the germline V gene. J was trimmed by 7 bases and V by 0 bases; bases with no gene match: 10.

The chain links TRBV29-1 to TRBJ2-7; TRBD2 aligns across 14 bases. The germline CDR1 and CDR2 sequences are SQVTM and ANQGSEA. The length of the CDR3 is 15 residues. The J segment lost 6 bases and the V segment lost 7 bases, leaving 11 bases of the junction unmatched. Here the CDR3 DNA reads TGCAGCGCCGGGACTAGCGGGAGCGAGGTTCGCGAGCAGTACTTC. It codes for CSAGTSGSEVREQYF.

V gene TRBV7-9 combines with J gene TRBJ1-1; a possible D gene is TRBD1 (5 bases). CDR1 and CDR2 from the germline V gene are SEHNR and FQNEAQ (reference sequence). The V end was cut by 1 base, the J end by 0 bases, with 9 bases between. This CDR3 is built from 15 residues. CDR3 nucleotides: TGTGCCAGCAGCTTAGACACAGGTGTGAACACTGAAGCTTTCTTT. Protein product: CASSLDTGVNTEAFF.

The chain recombines TRBV4-1 with TRBJ2-7, with D perhaps matching TRBD1 (5 bases). Per germline, CDR1 MGHRA and CDR2 YSYEKL. This CDR3 is 15 amino acids long. Trimming shortened V by 0 bases and J by 1 base, and 10 bases separated the two germline ends. Written as DNA, the CDR3 is TGCGCCAGCAGCCAAGAGGGGCAAAAGTCCTACGAGCAGTACTTC. Its translation: CASSQEGQKSYEQYF.

J is TRBJ2-7 and V is TRBV9; TRBD1 matches at 7 bases. Trimming took 3 bases from V and 4 from J; bases not matched to a gene: 7. CDR1 SGDLS and CDR2 YYNGEE come from the germline V gene. CDR3 length equals 14 residues. The CDR3 bases are TGTGCCAGCAGCGCAAAACAACAGGGGTACGAGCAGTACTTC. Its protein is CASSAKQQGYEQYF.

This clone was seen once. The chain is built from TRBV28 and TRBJ2-1; 10 nucleotides agree with TRBD2. CDR3 length: 15 amino acids. V lost 8 bases and J lost 4; bases outside the gene matches: 8. The germline V gene has CDR1 MDHEN and CDR2 SYDVKM. The CDR3 DNA reads as TGTGCCAGCGGGGGGGCTAGCGGGAGATACAATGAGCAGTTCTTC. Its translation is CASGGASGRYNEQFF.

The J gene is TRBJ2-2, the V gene TRBV6-1; perhaps TRBD2 as D (6 bases). The V and J ends lost 3 bases and 6 bases respectively, with 11 bases between them. CDR3 size: 14 residues. CDR1 is MNHNS and CDR2 is SASEGT in the germline V gene. The CDR3 is CASSEGRSAGELFF. Here the CDR3 DNA reads TGTGCCAGCAGTGAGGGGAGGAGCGCCGGGGAGCTGTTTTTT.

This clone was detected only a few times. The chain has TRBV19 and TRBJ2-7, with no clear D. The germline V and J ends were trimmed by 4 bases and 6 bases, with 10 bases remaining between them. CDR1 LNHDA and CDR2 SQIVND come from the germline V gene (reference sequence). The CDR3 spans 12 residues. CDR3 nucleotide sequence: TGTGCCAGTAGTAAGCAGCGCAGCGAGCAGTACTTC. This gives the protein CASSKQRSEQYF.

The V gene is TRBV5-6, the J gene TRBJ2-7; 13 bases align to TRBD2. V dropped 1 base and J dropped 3; count of bases not matched to a gene: 10. Germline-derived CDR1 and CDR2 are SGHDT and YYEEEE. The CDR3 consists of 18 residues. The CDR3 here is CASSLTGLAGVTVYEQYF. The CDR3 nucleotides are TGTGCCAGCAGCTTGACCGGACTAGCGGGAGTCACGGTCTACGAGCAGTACTTC.

V is TRBV9 and J is TRBJ2-5, with 12 bases lining up with TRBD2. The germline V gene has CDR1 SGDLS and CDR2 YYNGEE. V was clipped by 2 bases and J by 4 bases; unmatched bases: 3. This CDR3 has 15 amino acids. CDR3 sequence (DNA): TGTGCCAGCAGCGTCAGACTAGCGGGAGTAGAGACCCAGTACTTC. This sequence encodes CASSVRLAGVETQYF.

The V gene is TRBV18, the J gene TRBJ1-4, with D maybe TRBD1 (6 bases). Trimming took off 4 bases at V and 0 bases at J, with 9 bases between the two ends. There are 15 residues in the CDR3. CDR1 and CDR2 from the germline V gene are KGHSH and LQKENI. CDR3 DNA sequence: TGTGCCAGCTCACAGGACAGAGCAACTAATGAAAAACTGTTTTTT. Protein sequence: CASSQDRATNEKLFF.

This clone has just a few counts. The rearrangement joins TRBV7-2 to TRBJ2-3, with 8 positions matching TRBD2. The germline V gene has CDR1 SGHTA and CDR2 FQGNSA. Trimming took 5 bases from V and 4 from J; bases not matched to a gene: 8. The CDR3 is 15 residues long. The CDR3 nucleotides read TGTGCCAGCAGCCGCCAGGGACTAGAGGCAGATACGCAGTATTTT. Encoded protein: CASSRQGLEADTQYF.

This chain connects TRBV27 to TRBJ2-1, with D unclear. This CDR3 spans 15 amino acids. CDR1 and CDR2 from the germline V gene are MNHEY and SMNVEV (reference sequence). Trimming shortened V by 3 bases and J by 6 bases, and 15 bases separated the two germline ends. The CDR3 DNA sequence: TGTGCCAGCAGTTTCGCGCCGCTCCCCTCCAATGAGCAGTTCTTC. Protein sequence: CASSFAPLPSNEQFF.

This sequence joins TRBV11-2 and TRBJ2-1, with 13 bases aligning to TRBD2. CDR1 is SGHAT, CDR2 FQNNGV, per germline. Trimming cost V 6 bases and J 3 bases; bases outside gene matches: 5. This CDR3 comprises 16 residues. The CDR3 loop is CASSRTSGRNYNEQFF. The CDR3 DNA is TGTGCCAGCAGTAGGACTAGCGGGAGAAACTACAATGAGCAGTTCTTC.

The chain has TRBV14 and TRBJ1-4; 10 nucleotides agree with TRBD1. CDR3 size: 16 residues. V shed 1 base, J shed 9 bases, and the junction held 8 bases outside the gene matches. CDR1 and CDR2 from the germline V gene are SGHDN and FVKESK. The CDR3 region has the DNA TGTGCCAGCAGCCAAGGACAGGGGGCTGGTAGGAAAAAACTGTTTTTT. It yields the protein CASSQGQGAGRKKLFF.

V usage is TRBV19 and J usage is TRBJ2-2; weak D call: TRBD1 (5 bases). The CDR3 covers 16 residues. Per germline, CDR1 LNHDA and CDR2 SQIVND (reference sequence). Trimming removed 1 base from V and 0 bases from J, with 9 bases in between. In DNA, the CDR3 is TGTGCCAGTAGTATAGGTACAGGCCCGAACACCGGGGAGCTGTTTTTT. It yields the protein CASSIGTGPNTGELFF.

This clone was observed a handful of times. The V and J genes are TRBV29-1 and TRBJ2-3; D is unresolved. Trimming took 7 bases from V and 0 from J, leaving 8 bases between them. The CDR3 loop spans 12 amino acids. Germline V gene sequence: CDR1 SQVTM, CDR2 ANQGSEA. The CDR3 here is CSASPSTDTQYF. CDR3 DNA sequence: TGCAGCGCGAGCCCTAGCACAGATACGCAGTATTTT.

The J gene is TRBJ1-3, the V gene TRBV6-1; no reliable D call. CDR1 and CDR2 from the germline V gene are MNHNS and SASEGT. CDR3 length: 12 residues. Between the trimmed V and J ends, which lost 7 bases and 1 base, there was a span of 5 bases. The CDR3 coding sequence is TGTGCCAGCACCACTTCTGGAAACACCATATATTTT. Encoded protein: CASTTSGNTIYF.

This rearrangement joins TRBV5-1 to TRBJ1-3; a weak D match, TRBD1 (5 bases). The CDR3 contains 16 residues. Germline V gene sequence: CDR1 SGHRS, CDR2 YFSETQ. Trimming took 0 bases from V and 0 from J, leaving 10 bases between them. The DNA for the CDR3 is TGCGCCAGCAGCTTGGCCGGGACTCACTCTGGAAACACCATATATTTT. Protein sequence: CASSLAGTHSGNTIYF.

Comment on this clone: Because the CDR3 is missing its conserved closing phenylalanine or tryptophan, this is likely a read error. The CDR3 here is CASSDVAANTEAFV. In nucleotides, the CDR3 is TGTGCCAGCAGTGATGTAGCAGCGAACACTGAAGCTTTCGTT. The chain is built from TRBV25-1 and TRBJ1-1; D ambiguous. Germline lookup yields CDR1 MGHDK and CDR2 SYGVNS. The V end lost 3 bases, the J end lost 1 base, and 9 bases lay between the germline ends. The length of the CDR3 is 14 residues.